What follows are 11 T cell receptor beta chains derived from one specimen sequenced in a study of blood T cells in healthy people across ages. Combining a sample-barcoded 5' primer with a J-beta primer mix, a second PCR ran for about 7 to 11 cycles. TCRdb re-called the 5' RACE reads through MiXCR, storing one row per CDR3 protein. The sample lists about 560,000 distinct CDR3 sequences, about 25% occurring once. This sample also appeared in a second study, on T cells of mothers and their children.

Sequencing was done on a sample of blood. These receptor sequences come from a boy aged 2 to 9 in good health.

The chain uses TRBV20-1 and TRBJ2-3; TRBD2 matches at 11 bases. Germline V lookup: CDR1 DFQATT, CDR2 SNEGSKA (reference sequence). CDR3 length equals 16 residues. The junction had 6 bases not matched to a gene; V was cut back by 0 bases and J by 4 bases. For the CDR3, the DNA is TGCAGTGCTAGAGAACGTAGCGGGAGGGCCCCAGATACGCAGTATTTT. Residues: CSARERSGRAPDTQYF.

Only a few counts were recorded for this clonotype. The V and J genes are TRBV15 and TRBJ2-1, with D possibly TRBD2 on 5 matching bases. CDR1 and CDR2 (germline): LNHNV, YYDKDF (reference sequence). The germline V and J ends were trimmed by 0 bases and 3 bases, with 9 bases remaining between them. The CDR3 runs 15 residues. CDR3 sequence reads: CATSRDLGDYNEQFF. The CDR3 coding sequence is TGTGCCACCAGCAGAGATCTGGGAGACTACAATGAGCAGTTCTTC.

This chain connects TRBV20-1 to TRBJ1-4, with 8 bases that match TRBD1. Germline CDR1 reads DFQATT; CDR2 reads SNEGSKA (reference sequence). The junction had 5 bases not matched to a gene; V was cut back by 3 bases and J by 8 bases. There are 13 residues in the CDR3. CDR3 protein: CSASRTGKEKLFF. As DNA, the CDR3 is TGCAGTGCTAGCCGGACAGGGAAAGAAAAACTGTTTTTT.

This clonotype appeared a few times. The V and J genes are TRBV9 and TRBJ2-6; D uncertain. This CDR3 is 13 amino acids long. Germline assignment: CDR1 SGDLS and CDR2 YYNGEE. With 4 bases removed from V and 6 bases from J, the gap between germline ends came to 8 bases. CDR3 DNA: TGTGCCAGCAGCCCCCTGGTGGCCAACGTCCTGACTTTC. It encodes CASSPLVANVLTF.

This chain links TRBV25-1 with TRBJ2-7; D is ambiguous. Germline-derived CDR1 and CDR2 are MGHDK and SYGVNS. The CDR3 consists of 13 residues. Trimming stripped 2 bases from V and 4 bases from J, with 9 bases between. The CDR3 coding sequence is TGTGCCAGCAGTGAACTGTGGGGATACGAGCAGTACTTC. Its protein product is CASSELWGYEQYF.

The table lists this clonotype with a few counts. The J gene is TRBJ2-3, the V gene TRBV13; 11 bases agree with TRBD2. V trimming: 5 bases; J trimming: 4 bases; junction bases outside the gene matches: 11. Looked up from germline, CDR1 is PRHDT and CDR2 is FYEKMQ (reference sequence). CDR3 size: 17 residues. The CDR3 DNA follows: TGTGCCAGCAGCCAAACCTCTAGCGGGAGGCGGCCAGATACGCAGTATTTT. Its protein is CASSQTSSGRRPDTQYF.

This clonotype was recorded at least ten times. The V gene is TRBV3-1, the J gene TRBJ2-7; perhaps TRBD1 as D (5 bases). The germline V gene has CDR1 LGHDT and CDR2 YNNKEL (reference sequence). The CDR3 has 13 amino acids. Trimming pared 4 bases from V and 1 base from J, leaving 8 bases between. The CDR3 spells CASSRRGSYEQYF. As DNA, the CDR3 is TGTGCCAGCAGCCGAAGGGGATCCTACGAGCAGTACTTC.

This clonotype has only a few counts. The J gene is TRBJ2-7, the V gene TRBV15; no firm D call. The CDR3 has 12 amino acids. CDR1 is LNHNV, CDR2 YYDKDF, per germline (reference sequence). Trimming took 1 base from V and 3 from J, leaving 4 bases between them. The CDR3 region is CATSRVGYEQYF. CDR3 in DNA: TGTGCCACCAGCAGAGTGGGCTACGAGCAGTACTTC.

The rearrangement links TRBV20-1 to TRBJ2-1; 8 bases are shared with TRBD2. Germline-derived CDR1 and CDR2 are DFQATT and SNEGSKA (reference sequence). This CDR3 contains 17 residues. J gave up 0 bases and V 5 bases, and 12 bases lay outside the gene matches. CDR3 coding DNA: TGCAGTGCTCGCCGTAGGCGGGGGGAGAGCTCCTACAATGAGCAGTTCTTC. Its translation is CSARRRRGESSYNEQFF.

J is TRBJ1-2 and V is TRBV7-9; D is unclear. The germline gives CDR1 SEHNR, CDR2 FQNEAQ (reference sequence). The V end was cut by 5 bases, the J end by 0 bases, with 10 bases between. The CDR3 is 14 amino acids. The CDR3 sequence: CASSPGLPNYGYTF. The CDR3 nucleotides are TGTGCCAGCAGCCCGGGTCTTCCTAACTATGGCTACACCTTC.

The CDR3 is CSVSQGDYGYTF. The CDR3 coding sequence is TGCAGCGTTAGCCAGGGGGACTATGGCTACACCTTC. The V and J genes are TRBV29-1 and TRBJ1-2; TRBD1 aligns across 7 bases. V was clipped by 5 bases and J by 3 bases; unmatched bases: 3. This CDR3 has 12 residues. Germline V gene sequence: CDR1 SQVTM, CDR2 ANQGSEA.